This T cell receptor (beta chain) was recorded in a study of cytomegalovirus exposure and HLA in healthy donors. Findings and limits, study-wide: A later analysis revealed that TCR association rates differed between HLA loci, peaking at DRB1 and bottoming out at HLA-C. According to the study, 160 or so TCR beta chains were cytomegalovirus-associated. Later analysis identified several of the most significant clusters that appeared linked to common viral pathogens.

Germline V gene data show CDR1 as MDHEN and CDR2 as SYDVKM. The CDR3 runs 14 residues. Trimming removed 5 bases from V and 7 bases from J, with 12 bases in between. 60 Vbeta and 13 Jbeta primers were used in PCR. The data were produced by immunoSEQ multiplex PCR, yet TCRdb's version contains in-frame clones alone and is incomplete. Altogether 100,000 to 150,000 clones are present, about 70% being singletons, with the ten largest covering roughly 13%. Concerning this clone: No antigen is known for it.

The sequencing input was PBMCs. This TCR was sampled from an older woman in good health and CMV-seropositive. V and J are TRBV28 and TRBJ1-6; D gene unclear. The CDR3 loop is CASSERVPNSPLHF. The CDR3 DNA sequence: TGTGCCAGCAGTGAGAGGGTCCCCAATTCACCCCTCCACTTT.